The clone carrying this T cell receptor (beta chain) was seen just once. No antigen is known for it. This sample stems from a study of cytotoxic CD8 clonotypes in ibrutinib-treated CLL. About the research overall: Included were 11 to 12 relapsed/refractory and roughly 15 treatment-naive patients, of whom fewer than 18 were IGHV unmutated.

Findings and caveats of the study: Higher circulating CD8+ T-cell counts strongly accompanied higher baseline clonality, above age-matched healthy donors.

Trimming shortened V by 4 bases and J by 3 bases, and 11 bases separated the two germline ends. Germline V gene data show CDR1 as SGHRS and CDR2 as YFSETQ. This CDR3 has 13 amino acids. The targeted sequencing depth was 1 in 200,000 to 1 in 1 million T cells. Only in-frame clones appear in the TCRdb table, and some are missing; sequencing was by immunoSEQ multiplex PCR. Among tens of thousands of clones listed, over 75% were seen once. The chain is built from TRBV5-1 and TRBJ2-7; possible D gene TRBD2, 6 bases. This sequence originates from a human donor with chronic lymphocytic leukemia. The sequencing used PBMCs, collected after 12 months of ibrutinib treatment. This chain's CDR3 is CASSVGSYYEQYF. Here the CDR3 DNA reads TGCGCCAGCAGCGTCGGGAGTTACTACGAGCAGTACTTC.